A selection of T cell receptor beta chains follows, all from one sample in a study of molecular identifiers for immune sequencing clone quantification. TCRdb processed the PCR reads anew with MiXCR; each CDR3 protein has one entry. Among approximately 100,000 distinct CDR3 sequences listed, roughly a third were seen once. Sequenced: naive CD8+ T cells from blood, with Jurkat cell RNA spiked in. The source of these receptors is a human donor in good health. Some libraries in this study had Jurkat cell RNA spiked in. Both conserved end residues are part of each CDR3. A D gene is named only where the DNA matches it firmly. Clone size appears in some rows only: once, few, many, or a class for an expanded clone.

d_call	clone_size	v_call	j_call	cdr3_nt	cdr3_aa
TRBD2	NA	TRBV25-1	TRBJ2-7	TGTGCCAGCAGTGAATTCGGACTAGCGGGAGGAAATTACGAGCAGTACTTC	CASSEFGLAGGNYEQYF
TRBD1	few	TRBV28	TRBJ2-5	TGTGCCAGCAGCCCGGACAGGGGGCGTCGGGAGACCCAGTACTTC	CASSPDRGRRETQYF
NA	few	TRBV11-2	TRBJ2-7	TGTGCCAGCAGCTTTACAGGGCACGAGCAGTACTTC	CASSFTGHEQYF
NA	many	TRBV3-1	TRBJ2-2	TGTGCCAGCAGCCAACCTCCGGGACCAACGAACACCGGGGAGCTGTTTTTT	CASSQPPGPTNTGELFF
TRBD1	few	TRBV28	TRBJ2-3	TGTGCCAGCAGTTTATGGGGGACAGGGGGCGCGGGCACAGATACGCAGTATTTT	CASSLWGTGGAGTDTQYF
NA	many	TRBV6-5	TRBJ1-4	TGTGCCAGCAGTTACGACGAGGGCGAAGAAAAACTGTTTTTT	CASSYDEGEEKLFF
NA	many	TRBV4-1	TRBJ1-1	TGCGCCAGCAGCCCGGCAGGCCGGCCAGAAGCTTTCTTT	CASSPAGRPEAFF
NA	NA	TRBV9	TRBJ2-3	TGTGCCAGCAGCGGGGGCTCTAGCACAGATACGCAGTATTTT	CASSGGSSTDTQYF
TRBD2	many	TRBV11-2	TRBJ2-3	TGTGCCAGCACCGGTAGCGGGAAGGTAGAGGATACGCAGTATTTT	CASTGSGKVEDTQYF
NA	few	TRBV5-6	TRBJ2-7	TGTGCCAGCAGCTTAGGAATAAGGTACGAGCAGTACTTC	CASSLGIRYEQYF
NA	many	TRBV20-1	TRBJ2-7	TGCAGTGCCAGACGGGTGGAGCGCTACGAGCAGTACTTC	CSARRVERYEQYF
NA	few	TRBV18	TRBJ1-4	TGTGCCAGCTCACAATTGAGAGGGTTTGAAAAACTGTTTTTT	CASSQLRGFEKLFF
NA	NA	TRBV12-3/TRBV12-4	TRBJ2-2	TGTGCCAGCAGTTTATCCTCTTTCGGGGAGCTGTTTTTT	CASSLSSFGELFF
NA	many	TRBV7-2	TRBJ2-7	TGTGCCAGCAGCTCCGACGGGATGGTCTACGAGCAGTACTTC	CASSSDGMVYEQYF
NA	many	TRBV7-7	TRBJ2-2	TGTGCTAGCAGCTTTGGTGCCGGGGAGCTGTTTTTT	CASSFGAGELFF
NA	NA	TRBV11-2	TRBJ2-7	TGTGCCAGCAACCCAGTGCCGTTTAGGAACGAGCAGTACTTC	CASNPVPFRNEQYF
NA	many	TRBV28	TRBJ2-3	TGTGCCAGCAGTTTCAGGAGGATCGGCACAGATACGCAGTATTTT	CASSFRRIGTDTQYF
TRBD1	many	TRBV11-2	TRBJ2-7	TGTGCCAGCAGCCCGCTTGGGGACAGGGGCCACGAGCAGTACTTC	CASSPLGDRGHEQYF
TRBD2	NA	TRBV11-2	TRBJ2-2	TGTGCCAGCAGCTCCACTAGCGGGCGGACGGCCGGGGAGCTGATTTTT	CASSSTSGRTAGELIF
NA	few	TRBV6-2/TRBV6-3	TRBJ2-7	TGTGCCAGCAGTTCCCCACGATGGGACGAGCAGTACTTC	CASSSPRWDEQYF
NA	once	TRBV10-3	TRBJ1-1	TGTGCCATCAGTGAGTCGGAGGGGGAGGTGTACACTGAAGCTTTCTTT	CAISESEGEVYTEAFF
NA	many	TRBV7-9	TRBJ1-4	TGTGCCAGCAGCCCCGGTTCGAGTAAACTGTTTTTT	CASSPGSSKLFF
NA	few	TRBV28	TRBJ2-1	TGTGCCAGCCGGGCCCGGGATTCCTACAATGAGCAGTTCTTC	CASRARDSYNEQFF
NA	few	TRBV6-5	TRBJ2-1	TGTGCCAGCCAGCTCACTGGGGTCAATGAGCAGTTCTTC	CASQLTGVNEQFF
TRBD2	few	TRBV12-3/TRBV12-4	TRBJ2-3	TGTGCCAGCAGCTCCCCGGGACTAGCGGGAGGTTGGGGCACAGATACGCAGTATTTT	CASSSPGLAGGWGTDTQYF
NA	NA	TRBV28	TRBJ1-5	TGTGCCAGCAGTTTCTTGGGGGGGGGCACAGATACGCAGCATTTT	CASSFLGGGTDTQHF
NA	few	TRBV25-1	TRBJ2-1	TGTGCCAGCAGTGAATGGGTAGGGACTGGTGAGCAGTTCTTC	CASSEWVGTGEQFF
NA	NA	TRBV6-2/TRBV6-3	TRBJ2-1	TGTGCCAGCACTGATGTGGCCGCCTACAATGAGCAGTTCTTC	CASTDVAAYNEQFF
TRBD2	NA	TRBV12-3/TRBV12-4	TRBJ2-1	TGTGCCAGCAGTTTAGCCGGTAGCGGGAGTTACAATGAGCTGTTCTTC	CASSLAGSGSYNELFF
NA	few	TRBV6-5	TRBJ2-7	TGTGCCAGCAGCTTGGACAGTTTCTACGAGCAGTACTTC	CASSLDSFYEQYF
NA	few	TRBV28	TRBJ1-3	TGTGCCAGCAGTTTAGTCTTTGACACCATATATTTT	CASSLVFDTIYF
TRBD2	NA	TRBV4-3	TRBJ2-7	TGCGCCAGCAGCCAGGGGGTCTATGCTGCGGGAGGCAGCTCCTACGAGCAGTACTTC	CASSQGVYAAGGSSYEQYF
TRBD1	few	TRBV4-1	TRBJ1-1	TGCGCCAGCAGCCAAGCTAACAGGGGGGCCATGAACACTGAAGCTTTCTTT	CASSQANRGAMNTEAFF
TRBD2	few	TRBV27	TRBJ2-3	TGTGCCAGCAGTTTTAGCGGGAGGCCTTTAGGTACGCAGTATTTT	CASSFSGRPLGTQYF
NA	few	TRBV13	TRBJ2-3	TGTGCCAGCAGCCGTTGGCTAGCGAAGAGCACAGATACGCAGTATTTT	CASSRWLAKSTDTQYF
NA	few	TRBV11-2	TRBJ2-3	TGTGCCAGCAGCTTAGCCGGGAGCGGGACAGATACGCAGTATTTT	CASSLAGSGTDTQYF
NA	many	TRBV28	TRBJ2-7	TGTGCCAGCAGTTTTGTTGCCGGGGTCTACGAGCAGTACTTC	CASSFVAGVYEQYF
NA	few	TRBV28	TRBJ2-2	TGTGCCAGCAGCTCGGGACTGGCGGGCACCGGGGAGCTGTTTTTT	CASSSGLAGTGELFF
NA	once	TRBV6-5	TRBJ2-7	TGTGCCAGCAGGTACCGCGCCCGCTGGGGAAGCTCCAACGAGCAGTACTTC	CASRYRARWGSSNEQYF
NA	few	TRBV28	TRBJ2-1	TGTGCCAGCAGTTTCCGGGGCCCCTTCAATGAGCAGTTCTTC	CASSFRGPFNEQFF